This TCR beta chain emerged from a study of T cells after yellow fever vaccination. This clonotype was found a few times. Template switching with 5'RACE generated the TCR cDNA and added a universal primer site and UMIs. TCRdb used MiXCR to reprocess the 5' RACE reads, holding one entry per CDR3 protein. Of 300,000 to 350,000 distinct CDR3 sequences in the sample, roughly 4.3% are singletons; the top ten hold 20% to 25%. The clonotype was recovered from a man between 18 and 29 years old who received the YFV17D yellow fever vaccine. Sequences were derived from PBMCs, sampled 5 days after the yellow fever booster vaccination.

The chain's CDR3 is CASSLHVEAFF. The CDR3 bases are TGTGCCAGCAGTTTACATGTTGAAGCTTTCTTT. V is TRBV7-2 and J is TRBJ1-1; D remains ambiguous. This CDR3 region has 11 residues. Trimming removed 6 bases from V and 7 bases from J, with 9 bases in between. Per the germline V gene, CDR1 is SGHTA and CDR2 is FQGNSA.